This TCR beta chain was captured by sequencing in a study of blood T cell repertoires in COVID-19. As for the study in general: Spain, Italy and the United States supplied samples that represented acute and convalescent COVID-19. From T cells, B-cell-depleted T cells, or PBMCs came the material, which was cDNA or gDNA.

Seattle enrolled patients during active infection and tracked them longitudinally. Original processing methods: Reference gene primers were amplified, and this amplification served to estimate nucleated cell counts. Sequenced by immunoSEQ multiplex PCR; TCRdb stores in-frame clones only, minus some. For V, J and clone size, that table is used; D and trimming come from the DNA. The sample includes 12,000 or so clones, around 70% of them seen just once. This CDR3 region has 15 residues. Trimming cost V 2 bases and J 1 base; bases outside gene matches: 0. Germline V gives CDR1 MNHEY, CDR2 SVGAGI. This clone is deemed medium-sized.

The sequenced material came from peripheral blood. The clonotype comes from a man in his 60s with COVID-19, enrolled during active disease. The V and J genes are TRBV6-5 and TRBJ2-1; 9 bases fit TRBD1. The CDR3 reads CASSYGQGSYNEQFF. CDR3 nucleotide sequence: TGTGCCAGCAGTTACGGACAGGGGTCCTACAATGAGCAGTTCTTC.